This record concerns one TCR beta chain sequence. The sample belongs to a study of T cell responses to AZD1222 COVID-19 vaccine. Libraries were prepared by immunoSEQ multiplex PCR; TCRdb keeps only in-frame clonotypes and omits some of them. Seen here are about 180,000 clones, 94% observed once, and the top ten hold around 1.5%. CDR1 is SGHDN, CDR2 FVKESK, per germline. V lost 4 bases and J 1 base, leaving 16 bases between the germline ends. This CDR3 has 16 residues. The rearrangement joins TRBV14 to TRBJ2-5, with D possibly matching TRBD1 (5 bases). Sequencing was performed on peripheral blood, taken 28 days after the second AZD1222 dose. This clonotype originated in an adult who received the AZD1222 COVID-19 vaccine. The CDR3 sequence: CASSPLRTTPQETQYF. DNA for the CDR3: TGTGCCAGCAGCCCTCTAAGGACAACTCCCCAAGAGACCCAGTACTTC.